The TCR beta chain under discussion was sequenced for a study of blood T cells in healthy people across ages. This clonotype was seen more than once but under ten times. For the second PCR, which ran for roughly 6 to 11 cycles, a sample-barcoded 5' primer and a J-beta primer mix were used. A single record per CDR3 protein comes from TCRdb applying MiXCR to the 5' RACE reads. This repertoire shows some 1,000,000 distinct CDR3 sequences, roughly 24% found once; its top ten account for approximately 0.71%. The CDR3 totals 11 residues. CDR1 is LNHDA and CDR2 is SQIVND in the germline V gene (reference sequence). V was shortened by 10 bases and J by 5 bases, with 11 bases between the two germline ends. These data are also associated with another study on T cells of mothers and their children.

The chain couples TRBV19 to TRBJ1-2; D unclear. The material sequenced was blood. The TCR originated in a girl under 10 years old in good health. As DNA, the CDR3 is TGTGCCACCCTGACGGCGTATGGCTACACCTTC. Its protein is CATLTAYGYTF.